The clone carrying this TCR beta chain has just a few counts. The data were obtained in a study of blood T cell repertoires in COVID-19. Study as a whole: T cells, B-cell-depleted T cells, or PBMCs provided the cDNA or gDNA that served as material.

Across 20 to 25 US areas, participants ranged in age from 18 to 89 years. Participants' reported clinical history set cohort assignment. Two negative PCRs, clearance, or symptom resolution were required of recovered Cohort 3 donors. The CDR3 sequence is 14 residues long. Trimming took 2 bases from V and 0 from J, leaving 6 bases between them. The germline CDR1 and CDR2 sequences are MNHNS and SASEGT. Here immunoSEQ multiplex PCR was the method, and the copy in TCRdb shows in-frame clones only, minus some. The sample carries approximately 170,000 clones, around 84% recorded once. This chain links TRBV6-1 with TRBJ2-3; D not resolved. The sequence came from a woman between 45 and 60 years old who had recovered from COVID-19. Sequencing was carried out using PBMCs or T cells enriched from blood (not recorded which). The CDR3 region is CASSEQASTDTQYF. In DNA, the CDR3 is TGTGCCAGCAGTGAACAGGCTAGCACAGATACGCAGTATTTT.